One and the same sample provided the 26 T cell receptor beta chains below, sequenced in a study of radiation and T cells in renal cell carcinoma. Regarding time point: blood 2 weeks post-SBRT. Treatment given: 15 Gy SBRT to primary tumor, nephrectomy 4 weeks later. Assay: immunoSEQ multiplex PCR; the TCRdb copy retains only in-frame clones and omits some. The repertoire includes tens of thousands of clones, around 80% of them detected once, and about 7% sits in the top ten. The starting material was blood, obtained from a patient whose treatment included radiotherapy and nephrectomy. The receptors were gathered from a man in his 60s with renal cell carcinoma.

The V call is TRBV30, the J call TRBJ1-2; D is perhaps TRBD1 (5 bases). The V gene lost 5 bases and the J gene lost 5 bases, with 18 bases spanning the gap. CDR3 length: 14 amino acids. Germline V gene lookup returns CDR1 GTSNPN and CDR2 SVGIG (reference sequence). CDR3 nucleotide sequence: TGTGCCTGGGGGGGTAATTCAGGGCCTTATGGCTACACCTTC. This encodes CAWGGNSGPYGYTF.

V gene TRBV4-1 combines with J gene TRBJ2-1; D perhaps matches TRBD2 (6 bases). Germline assignment: CDR1 MGHRA and CDR2 YSYEKL. The CDR3 has 16 amino acids. Trimming removed 0 bases at V and 4 bases at J, with 13 bases between. CDR3 DNA sequence: TGCGCCAGCAGCCAAGATGGGCGGGGACTGTACAATGAGCAGTTCTTC. As protein: CASSQDGRGLYNEQFF.

Here the CDR3 DNA reads TGTGCCAGCTCCCGGGGAGCGGCAGATAACTATGGCTACACCTTC. Translating gives CASSRGAADNYGYTF. The chain employs TRBV2 and TRBJ1-2; D unclear. The CDR3 runs to 15 residues. Trimming removed 8 bases from V and 1 base from J, with 17 bases in between. Germline lookup yields CDR1 SNHLY and CDR2 FYNNEI.

This clone was seen a single time. V is TRBV29-1 and J is TRBJ2-3, with 10 nucleotides matching TRBD2. The germline gives CDR1 SQVTM, CDR2 ANQGSEA. V dropped 7 bases and J dropped 0; count of bases not matched to a gene: 7. This CDR3 spans 15 amino acids. CDR3 nucleotide sequence: TGCAGCGCTTCTAGCGGGGGCCCGAGCACAGATACGCAGTATTTT. It codes for CSASSGGPSTDTQYF.

This chain's CDR3 is CASSIGTGDYEQYF. CDR3 DNA: TGTGCCAGTAGTATCGGGACAGGGGACTACGAGCAGTACTTC. V gene TRBV19 combines with J gene TRBJ2-7; 10 bases are shared with TRBD1. Per the germline V gene, CDR1 is LNHDA and CDR2 is SQIVND (reference sequence). After removal of 3 bases from V and 3 bases from J, the junction contained 2 bases not matched to a gene. The CDR3 has 14 residues.

The V and J genes are TRBV9 and TRBJ1-1, with a tentative D call TRBD1 (5 bases). The CDR3 runs 14 residues. Germline CDR1 and CDR2: SGDLS and YYNGEE. The ends were cut back, 3 bases at V and 4 bases at J, with 13 bases in the middle. CDR3 sequence reads: CASSAQAFGTEAFF. DNA of the CDR3: TGTGCCAGCAGCGCACAGGCTTTTGGCACTGAAGCTTTCTTT.

This clone came up a few times. V usage is TRBV10-2 and J usage is TRBJ1-2, with D possibly TRBD1 on 5 matching bases. Trimming took off 0 bases at V and 4 bases at J, with 9 bases between the two ends. The CDR3 covers 14 residues. CDR1 and CDR2 from the germline V gene are WSHSY and SAAADI. CDR3 amino acids: CASSESNGGYGYTF. The CDR3 nucleotides read TGCGCCAGCAGTGAGTCGAATGGGGGCTATGGCTACACCTTC.

The chain is built from TRBV6-6 and TRBJ1-1; perhaps TRBD1 as D (5 bases). Germline values: CDR1 MNHNY, CDR2 SVGAGI (reference sequence). The CDR3 is made up of 13 amino acids. V was trimmed by 4 bases and J by 3 bases, leaving 9 bases between them. This CDR3 is CASSSLGDTEAFF. The CDR3 DNA reads TGTGCCAGCAGTTCTTTAGGGGACACTGAAGCTTTCTTT.

This rearrangement joins TRBV25-1 to TRBJ2-2; 7 bases are a match to TRBD2. CDR1 and CDR2 (germline): MGHDK, SYGVNS. With 8 bases clipped from V and 4 bases from J, the junction kept 13 bases outside the gene matches. The CDR3 contains 16 residues. The CDR3 region has the DNA TGTGCCAGCGCCCGACCGGGGCCGGGGGGCACCGGGGAGCTGTTTTTT. Residues: CASARPGPGGTGELFF.

The chain links TRBV7-2 to TRBJ2-1; 7 nucleotides line up with TRBD1. Per the germline V gene, CDR1 is SGHTA and CDR2 is FQGNSA. This CDR3 comprises 13 residues. V shed 3 bases, J shed 6 bases, and the junction held 2 bases outside the gene matches. The CDR3 protein is CASSFDRANEQFF. CDR3 DNA sequence: TGTGCCAGCAGCTTCGACAGGGCCAATGAGCAGTTCTTC.

The chain recombines TRBV30 with TRBJ1-2; D is ambiguous. This CDR3 region has 12 residues. V was trimmed by 5 bases and J by 2 bases, leaving 9 bases between them. Germline V gene lookup returns CDR1 GTSNPN and CDR2 SVGIG (reference sequence). The CDR3 DNA follows: TGTGCCTGGGGCCGGGAGAACTATGGCTACACCTTC. This sequence encodes CAWGRENYGYTF.

The chain employs TRBV7-3 and TRBJ2-2; 14 nucleotides match TRBD2. The CDR3 sequence is 17 residues long. CDR1 SGHTA and CDR2 FQGTGA come from the germline V gene. With 5 bases clipped from V and 5 bases from J, the junction kept 7 bases outside the gene matches. The CDR3 DNA is TGTGCCAGCAGCCGGGGGACTAGCGGGAGTGGGACCGGGGAGCTGTTTTTT. It specifies CASSRGTSGSGTGELFF.

V gene TRBV19 combines with J gene TRBJ1-3; D gene ambiguous. Germline lookup yields CDR1 LNHDA and CDR2 SQIVND (reference sequence). The CDR3 contains 16 residues. V lost 7 bases, J lost 3 bases, and 19 bases lay in between. Here the CDR3 DNA reads TGTGCCAGTACTTCTCCTCAACGGACTGATGGAAACACCATATATTTT. Its protein is CASTSPQRTDGNTIYF.

The chain uses TRBV5-1 and TRBJ2-5, with 7 bases fitting TRBD2. V shed 1 base, J shed 3 bases, and the junction held 6 bases outside the gene matches. Looked up from germline, CDR1 is SGHRS and CDR2 is YFSETQ. The CDR3 is made up of 15 amino acids. The CDR3 reads CASSLRGLEEETQYF. The CDR3 coding sequence is TGCGCCAGCAGCTTGCGCGGACTAGAGGAAGAGACCCAGTACTTC.

The chain has TRBV6-1 and TRBJ2-2; 8 bases match TRBD1. With 4 bases clipped from V and 4 bases from J, the junction kept 5 bases outside the gene matches. Germline V gene lookup returns CDR1 MNHNS and CDR2 SASEGT. CDR3 length: 15 amino acids. This CDR3 is CASSVGQGPTGELFF. In DNA form, the CDR3 reads TGTGCCAGCAGTGTAGGACAGGGTCCCACCGGGGAGCTGTTTTTT.

This clone has just one count. The J gene is TRBJ1-6, the V gene TRBV19; 8 nucleotides match TRBD1. Germline V gene lookup returns CDR1 LNHDA and CDR2 SQIVND (reference sequence). Losses at the gene ends were 5 bases for V and 6 bases for J; bases not matched to a gene: 6. This CDR3 is 15 amino acids long. The CDR3 protein is CASSVSGQANSPLHF. The CDR3 region has the DNA TGTGCCAGTAGTGTCTCGGGACAGGCTAATTCACCCCTCCACTTT. The full variable domain, rest sourced from reference TRBV19 and TRBJ1-6, is DGGITQSPKYLFRKEGQNVTLSCEQNLNHDAMYWYRQDPGQGLRLIYYSQIVNDFQKGDIAEGYSVSREKKESFPLTVTSAQKNPTAFYLCASSVSGQANSPLHFGNGTRLTVT.

J is TRBJ2-5 and V is TRBV29-1; TRBD1 matches at 10 bases. This CDR3 is 14 amino acids long. V lost 8 bases to trimming and J lost 5 bases; unmatched junction nucleotides: 11. Germline loops: CDR1 SQVTM, CDR2 ANQGSEA. The CDR3 coding sequence is TGCAGCTGGGGTGGACAGGGGGGTCGGGAGACCCAGTACTTC. Protein: CSWGGQGGRETQYF.

The chain is built from TRBV30 and TRBJ1-5; D call uncertain. From germline, CDR1 is GTSNPN and CDR2 SVGIG (reference sequence). The ends were cut back, 0 bases at V and 7 bases at J, with 13 bases in the middle. The CDR3 extends over 14 amino acids. The CDR3 region is CAWSVPADDQPQHF. CDR3 DNA sequence: TGTGCCTGGAGTGTCCCAGCGGACGACCAGCCCCAGCATTTT.

V and J are TRBV11-3 and TRBJ1-2, with D uncertain. V was trimmed by 2 bases and J by 4 bases, leaving 8 bases between them. The CDR3 spans 13 residues. Looked up from germline, CDR1 is SGHNT and CDR2 is YENEEA. CDR3 nucleotides: TGTGCCAGCAGCTTAACCGGGGTCTATGGCTACACCTTC. It yields the protein CASSLTGVYGYTF.

The V and J genes are TRBV5-1 and TRBJ2-5; D unresolved. CDR3 length equals 14 residues. The germline CDR1 and CDR2 sequences are SGHRS and YFSETQ. Trimming removed 3 bases from V and 4 bases from J, with 13 bases in between. The CDR3 nucleotides are TGCGCCAGCAGCTCCATGGGCCCTCCAGAGACCCAGTACTTC. Amino acids: CASSSMGPPETQYF.

The rearrangement joins TRBV18 to TRBJ1-1; D is unclear. The CDR3 totals 12 residues. Germline CDR1 reads KGHSH; CDR2 reads LQKENI. V lost 4 bases and J lost 0, with 3 bases in between. CDR3 loop: CASSLVNTEAFF. The CDR3 DNA reads as TGTGCCAGCTCACTGGTGAACACTGAAGCTTTCTTT.

V and J are TRBV5-1 and TRBJ2-5; D may be TRBD1 (5 bases). The germline V gene encodes CDR1 SGHRS and CDR2 YFSETQ. CDR3 size: 12 residues. The V gene lost 1 base and the J gene lost 5 bases, with 6 bases spanning the gap. DNA of the CDR3: TGCGCCAGCAGCTTGAAGGGGGAGACCCAGTACTTC. This codes for CASSLKGETQYF.

The genes are TRBV29-1 and TRBJ1-1; D is possibly TRBD1 (5 bases). The CDR3 has 13 amino acids. Trimming took off 1 base at V and 1 base at J, with 7 bases between the two ends. The V gene's germline CDR1 is SQVTM and CDR2 ANQGSEA. The CDR3 nucleotides are TGCAGCGTTGAAGCACAGGCGAACACTGAAGCTTTCTTT. Its translation is CSVEAQANTEAFF.

The rearrangement uses TRBV5-6 and TRBJ2-3; D might be TRBD2 (5 bases). Trimming pared 4 bases from V and 1 base from J, leaving 13 bases between. CDR1 SGHDT and CDR2 YYEEEE come from the germline V gene. The CDR3 runs 15 residues. This CDR3 is CASSPEPAGTDTQYF. CDR3 DNA: TGTGCCAGCAGCCCTGAACCAGCGGGCACAGATACGCAGTATTTT.

V gene TRBV7-9 combines with J gene TRBJ2-1, with 9 bases lining up with TRBD1. This CDR3 spans 16 amino acids. Germline values: CDR1 SEHNR, CDR2 FQNEAQ (reference sequence). V gave up 4 bases and J gave up 3 bases; unmatched junction bases: 7. In DNA, the CDR3 is TGTGCCAGCAGCTCCACTTCGGGACAGGGCTACAATGAGCAGTTCTTC. Translated: CASSSTSGQGYNEQFF.

This chain links TRBV5-1 with TRBJ2-3; no firm D call. Germline CDR1 SGHRS, CDR2 YFSETQ. V was shortened by 4 bases and J by 2 bases, with 8 bases between the two germline ends. The CDR3 runs 13 residues. CDR3 in amino acids: CASSQPPTDTQYF. The CDR3 coding sequence is TGCGCCAGCAGCCAACCTCCCACAGATACGCAGTATTTT.